The 3 T cell receptor beta chains below were found in one sample sequenced in a study of a mutant IDH1 vaccine in newly diagnosed glioma. Time point defined: week 35, safety follow-up. The vaccine gave 300 ug of a 20-mer mutant IDH1 peptide subcutaneously per dose. Assay: immunoSEQ multiplex PCR; the TCRdb copy retains only in-frame clones and omits some. The sample has some 46,000 clones; approximately 92% are singletons. Their antigens remain unidentified. The source material was PBMCs, sampled from a glioma patient whose treatment included an IDH1 peptide vaccine. These TCRs come from a man in his fifties or sixties with glioma.

The chain uses TRBV29-1 and TRBJ2-3; D perhaps matches TRBD2 (7 bases). V was pared by 7 bases and J by 6 bases, with 17 bases between. The V gene's germline CDR1 is SQVTM and CDR2 ANQGSEA. The CDR3 totals 13 residues. The CDR3 bases are TGCAGCGCCCGAGGGGGGGTTCGTGATACGCAGTATTTT. Protein sequence: CSARGGVRDTQYF.

The rearrangement joins TRBV19 to TRBJ1-1, with 7 bases lining up with TRBD1. V dropped 4 bases and J dropped 1; count of bases not matched to a gene: 6. This CDR3 region has 15 residues. In germline, CDR1 is LNHDA, CDR2 SQIVND (reference sequence). This CDR3 reads CASSTGTAWNTEAFF. In nucleotides, the CDR3 is TGTGCCAGTAGTACTGGGACAGCCTGGAACACTGAAGCTTTCTTT.

This chain uses TRBV28 with TRBJ1-2; TRBD1 aligns across 11 bases. The CDR3 is made up of 14 amino acids. Germline V gives CDR1 MDHEN, CDR2 SYDVKM. The ends lost 7 bases at V and 7 bases at J; junction bases unmatched: 8. The CDR3 DNA follows: TGTGCCAGCAACATGGACAGGGGGCGTAGTGGCTACACCTTC. Protein sequence: CASNMDRGRSGYTF.